The 16 T cell receptor beta chains below come from one sample, sequenced in a study of CD8 T cells in ankylosing spondylitis. TCRdb re-derived calls from the 5' RACE reads in MiXCR, one entry per CDR3 protein. In the table there are about 240,000 distinct CDR3 sequences, roughly a quarter of which are singletons. Sequencing was performed on blood, either unsorted or a sorted T cell fraction (not recorded which). The receptor set was obtained from a male donor with ankylosing spondylitis or in good health (not recorded which).

This clonotype appeared a few times. The CDR3 loop reads CSAVSGTTDTQYF. CDR3 nucleotide sequence: TGCAGTGCTGTGAGCGGGACCACAGATACGCAGTATTTT. The chain carries TRBV20-1 and TRBJ2-3, with TRBD2 identical over 7 bases. With V trimmed by 5 bases and J by 2 bases, 4 bases remained unmatched. CDR3 length: 13 residues. From germline, CDR1 is DFQATT and CDR2 SNEGSKA (reference sequence).

This chain uses TRBV20-1 with TRBJ1-2, with TRBD1 as a possible D gene (5 bases). The germline CDR1 and CDR2 sequences are DFQATT and SNEGSKA (reference sequence). The V end lost 1 base, the J end lost 6 bases, and 18 bases lay between the germline ends. The CDR3 runs 15 residues. The CDR3 nucleotides are TGCAGTGCTAGAGTAAAGGGGCTTGTCAATAATGGCTACACCTTC. This sequence encodes CSARVKGLVNNGYTF.

This clonotype has at least ten counts. The chain uses TRBV3-1 and TRBJ2-1, with 8 bases aligning to TRBD2. Germline CDR1 is LGHDT and CDR2 is YNNKEL (reference sequence). The CDR3 has 13 amino acids. With 8 bases clipped from V and 12 bases from J, the junction kept 12 bases outside the gene matches. The CDR3 DNA is TGTGCCAGCGCGCCTCCGGGGCGGGGGGCGCAGTTCTTC. Translated, it gives CASAPPGRGAQFF.

V and J are TRBV7-8 and TRBJ2-7, with D unresolved. Germline V gives CDR1 SGHVS, CDR2 FQNEAQ. Deletions cut 2 bases from V and 6 bases from J, with 8 bases between. This CDR3 spans 12 amino acids. The CDR3 sequence: CASSLKGGEQYF. CDR3 bases: TGTGCCAGCAGCTTAAAGGGTGGCGAGCAGTACTTC. The entire variable domain, with the rest obtained from reference TRBV7-8 and TRBJ2-7, is as follows: GAGVSQSPRYKVAKRGQDVALRCDPISGHVSLFWYQQALGQGPEFLTYFQNEAQLDKSGLPSDRFFAERPEGSVSTLKIQRTQQEDSAVYLCASSLKGGEQYFGPGTRLTVT.

At least ten counts were recorded for this clonotype. The chain joins TRBV5-1 to TRBJ2-1, with D perhaps matching TRBD1 (6 bases). There are 16 residues in the CDR3. Trimming stripped 2 bases from V and 5 bases from J, with 17 bases between. From germline, CDR1 is SGHRS and CDR2 YFSETQ. CDR3: CASSFQGSSLDNEQFF. CDR3 nucleotide sequence: TGCGCCAGCAGCTTCCAGGGGTCATCGTTGGACAATGAGCAGTTCTTC.

The chain joins TRBV10-3 to TRBJ1-6; tentative D call: TRBD1 (6 bases). This CDR3 is 15 amino acids long. With 1 base removed from V and 11 bases from J, the gap between germline ends came to 15 bases. Germline V gene sequence: CDR1 ENHRY, CDR2 SYGVKD. This CDR3 reads CAISELAGEMTPLHF. DNA of the CDR3: TGTGCCATCAGTGAGTTGGCAGGGGAAATGACACCCCTCCACTTT.

A note on this clonotype: The junction departs from the called germline gene at one end, perhaps through a read error. The chain uses TRBV4-1 and TRBJ2-5, with no clear D. CDR1 is MGHRA, CDR2 YSYEKL, per germline. The CDR3 is 10 residues long. The CDR3 region is CASSQELRNF. CDR3 DNA sequence: TGCGCCAGCAGCCAAGAACTTCGAAACTTC.

The rearrangement links TRBV20-1 to TRBJ2-1; D not resolved. Per germline, CDR1 DFQATT and CDR2 SNEGSKA (reference sequence). Between the trimmed V and J ends, which lost 4 bases and 4 bases, there was a span of 14 bases. The CDR3 contains 14 residues. CDR3 region: CSAIPGLMYNEQFF. In DNA, the CDR3 is TGCAGTGCTATTCCGGGCCTTATGTACAATGAGCAGTTCTTC.

This clonotype was seen many times. The chain employs TRBV7-2 and TRBJ2-3; D gene unclear. V was cut by 5 bases and J by 3 bases, with 15 bases left in between. Germline-derived CDR1 and CDR2 are SGHTA and FQGNSA. The CDR3 extends over 15 amino acids. The CDR3 protein is CASSRSLSPTDTQYF. The CDR3 nucleotides are TGTGCCAGCAGCAGAAGCCTGAGTCCGACAGATACGCAGTATTTT.

The J gene is TRBJ2-7, the V gene TRBV20-1; 9 bases line up with TRBD2. The CDR3 sequence is 18 residues long. In germline, CDR1 is DFQATT, CDR2 SNEGSKA (reference sequence). J lost 0 bases, V lost 0 bases, and 12 bases had no gene match. The chain's CDR3 is CSAREGGSGGASSYEQYF. The CDR3 bases are TGCAGTGCTAGAGAAGGGGGTAGCGGGGGCGCAAGCTCCTACGAGCAGTACTTC.

This clonotype was observed a handful of times. The rearrangement joins TRBV12-3 or TRBV12-4 to TRBJ2-7; D might be TRBD1 (6 bases). CDR3 size: 13 residues. V was cut by 6 bases and J by 1 base, with 10 bases left in between. CDR3 coding DNA: TGTGCCAGCAGAGCAACAGGGTCCTACGAGCAGTACTTC. It codes for CASRATGSYEQYF.

This clonotype has a count of ten or more. The CDR3 sequence is CSARDVEGGEDTQYF. The CDR3 DNA follows: TGCAGTGCTAGAGACGTGGAGGGGGGCGAAGATACGCAGTATTTT. The chain joins TRBV20-1 to TRBJ2-3; D may correspond to TRBD1 or TRBD2 (6 bases each). Per the germline V gene, CDR1 is DFQATT and CDR2 is SNEGSKA (reference sequence). The CDR3 has 15 residues. Trimming took off 0 bases at V and 5 bases at J, with 15 bases between the two ends.

This clonotype was counted many times. J is TRBJ2-5 and V is TRBV20-1; D remains unclear. Germline V gene sequence: CDR1 DFQATT, CDR2 SNEGSKA (reference sequence). V lost 1 base, J lost 2 bases, and 5 bases lay in between. The CDR3 is 12 residues long. The CDR3 bases are TGCAGTGCTAGAGGGAGACAAGAGACCCAGTACTTC. Translated, it gives CSARGRQETQYF.

This clonotype was counted many times. This sequence joins TRBV29-1 and TRBJ2-1, with 11 bases matching TRBD2. V gave up 4 bases and J gave up 12 bases; unmatched junction bases: 11. The CDR3 runs to 14 residues. From germline, CDR1 is SQVTM and CDR2 ANQGSEA. CDR3 sequence reads: CSVVGKLAGELQFF. Here the CDR3 DNA reads TGCAGCGTTGTAGGTAAACTAGCGGGGGAGCTGCAGTTCTTC.

The rearrangement uses TRBV20-1 and TRBJ2-1; possible D gene TRBD2, 5 bases. V was cut by 3 bases and J by 4 bases, with 10 bases left in between. The CDR3 has 13 amino acids. Germline V CDR1 and CDR2: DFQATT, SNEGSKA (reference sequence). The CDR3 nucleotides are TGCAGTGCTAGCGGGGATTGGTACAATGAGCAGTTCTTC. Protein sequence: CSASGDWYNEQFF.

This clonotype was counted only a few times. The gene calls are TRBV2 and TRBJ2-3; a weak D match, TRBD2 (6 bases). Looked up from germline, CDR1 is SNHLY and CDR2 is FYNNEI. The V gene lost 9 bases and the J gene lost 4 bases, with 11 bases spanning the gap. This CDR3 region has 12 residues. The CDR3 DNA follows: TGTGCCAGTTCTAGGGAGGCAGATACGCAGTATTTT. This translates into CASSREADTQYF.